These 16 T cell receptor beta chains were all obtained from the same sample, sequenced in a study of T cells after somatic rescue of genetic block. Generated by immunoSEQ multiplex PCR, the TCRdb table keeps only in-frame clones and is missing some. The top ten clones hold more than 1.4% of a sample with roughly 110,000 clones, under 95% of them seen once. The sample comprised peripheral blood mononuclear cells (PBMCs). The receptors were sampled from a woman in her late teens or twenties.

The gene calls are TRBV11-1 and TRBJ2-1; 7 nucleotides align to TRBD2. V lost 5 bases, J lost 7 bases, and 11 bases stayed unmatched. The CDR3 extends over 15 amino acids. CDR1 is SGHAT, CDR2 FQDESV, per germline (reference sequence). CDR3 DNA: TGTGCCAGCAGCCAGACTAGCCGTCTTTCAAATGAGCAGTTCTTC. It yields the protein CASSQTSRLSNEQFF.

The genes are TRBV2 and TRBJ2-7; 10 bases line up with TRBD1. Germline-derived CDR1 and CDR2 are SNHLY and FYNNEI. The CDR3 contains 15 residues. After removal of 4 bases from V and 3 bases from J, the junction contained 6 bases not matched to a gene. The CDR3 region has the DNA TGTGCCAGCAGTGCCCAATGGACAGGGGGCTACGAGCAGTACTTC. As protein: CASSAQWTGGYEQYF.

The chain links TRBV14 to TRBJ2-7, with a weak D call TRBD1 (6 bases). Trimming removed 4 bases from V and 3 bases from J, with 13 bases in between. The CDR3 loop spans 14 amino acids. Germline V gene data show CDR1 as SGHDN and CDR2 as FVKESK. The CDR3 spells CASSPRQDFYEQYF. In DNA, the CDR3 is TGTGCCAGCAGCCCCCGACAGGACTTCTACGAGCAGTACTTC.

The chain joins TRBV11-3 to TRBJ1-4, with no clear D. Looked up from germline, CDR1 is SGHNT and CDR2 is YENEEA. This CDR3 spans 14 amino acids. The V and J ends lost 3 bases and 4 bases respectively, with 9 bases between them. As DNA, the CDR3 is TGTGCCAGCAGCTTGGAACGGAGTAATGAAAAACTGTTTTTT. Its protein is CASSLERSNEKLFF.

V is TRBV5-6 and J is TRBJ1-3; D is undetermined. CDR3 length: 14 amino acids. Trimming left V 3 bases short and J 4 bases short, with 11 bases between. Per germline, CDR1 SGHDT and CDR2 YYEEEE. The CDR3 nucleotides are TGTGCCAGCAGCTGGAGGGCAGCGGGAAACACCATATATTTT. This codes for CASSWRAAGNTIYF.

This chain uses TRBV7-9 with TRBJ1-5; TRBD1 matches 11 bases. CDR1 and CDR2 (germline): SEHNR, FQNEAQ (reference sequence). V gave up 6 bases and J gave up 4 bases; unmatched junction bases: 2. The CDR3 is 14 residues long. CDR3 residues: CASRGQGGNQPQHF. The CDR3 coding sequence is TGTGCCAGCAGGGGACAGGGGGGTAATCAGCCCCAGCATTTT. The whole variable domain, remainder taken from reference TRBV7-9 and TRBJ1-5, is DTGVSQNPRHKITKRGQNVTFRCDPISEHNRLYWYRQTLGQGPEFLTYFQNEAQLEKSRLLSDRFSAERPKGSFSTLEIQRTEQGDSAMYLCASRGQGGNQPQHFGDGTRLSIL.

The CDR3 bases are TGTGCCAGCAGCTTAGCTCTAGGACAGGGCTTGTACCAAGAGACCCAGTACTTC. It codes for CASSLALGQGLYQETQYF. The chain combines TRBV7-2 with TRBJ2-5, with 8 bases aligning to TRBD1. The CDR3 runs to 18 residues. CDR1 is SGHTA, CDR2 FQGNSA, per germline. V dropped 0 bases and J dropped 0; count of bases not matched to a gene: 9. The complete variable domain, with remaining parts taken from reference TRBV7-2 and TRBJ2-5, reads GAGVSQSPSNKVTEKGKDVELRCDPISGHTALYWYRQSLGQGLEFLIYFQGNSAPDKSGLPSDRFSAERTGGSVSTLTIQRTQQEDSAVYLCASSLALGQGLYQETQYFGPGTRLLVL.

This clone appeared a few times. The chain has TRBV9 and TRBJ2-5; D is uncertain. Germline V gene sequence: CDR1 SGDLS, CDR2 YYNGEE. The CDR3 is 13 amino acids. The V end was cut by 3 bases, the J end by 4 bases, with 10 bases between. Here the CDR3 DNA reads TGTGCCAGCAGCGGTAACGATCCAGAGACCCAGTACTTC. Protein sequence: CASSGNDPETQYF.

The chain carries TRBV19 and TRBJ2-1, with 10 positions matching TRBD2. The CDR3 has 16 residues. Losses at the gene ends were 7 bases for V and 0 bases for J; bases not matched to a gene: 6. Germline lookup yields CDR1 LNHDA and CDR2 SQIVND (reference sequence). The DNA of the CDR3 is TGTGCCAGTACCCCTAGCGGGAGCAACTCCTACAATGAGCAGTTCTTC. Translation gives CASTPSGSNSYNEQFF.

The chain recombines TRBV7-2 with TRBJ2-3, with D possibly matching TRBD1 (5 bases). Trimming removed 7 bases from V and 1 base from J, with 15 bases in between. The germline V gene has CDR1 SGHTA and CDR2 FQGNSA. This CDR3 is built from 15 residues. The DNA of the CDR3 is TGTGCCAGCACCCGTGGGGCCACAGGCACAGATACGCAGTATTTT. It is translated as CASTRGATGTDTQYF.

This chain links TRBV6-5 with TRBJ1-2; D is uncertain. Germline lookup yields CDR1 MNHEY and CDR2 SVGAGI. The CDR3 sequence is 15 residues long. V was pared by 2 bases and J by 0 bases, with 10 bases between. The CDR3 bases are TGTGCCAGCAGTTACGGACGTCAAGCTAACTATGGCTACACCTTC. Protein sequence: CASSYGRQANYGYTF.

This sequence joins TRBV30 and TRBJ2-5, with D uncertain. The germline V and J ends were trimmed by 3 bases and 4 bases, with 15 bases remaining between them. The germline V gene encodes CDR1 GTSNPN and CDR2 SVGIG (reference sequence). The CDR3 spans 14 residues. The CDR3 sequence is CAWRSVGSRETQYF. Written as DNA, the CDR3 is TGTGCCTGGAGATCGGTGGGTTCACGAGAGACCCAGTACTTC.

This chain links TRBV2 with TRBJ1-1, with unresolved D. CDR1 SNHLY and CDR2 FYNNEI come from the germline V gene. The V end was cut by 7 bases, the J end by 10 bases, with 13 bases between. CDR3 size: 11 residues. The CDR3 region is CASTFDTGAFF. Written as DNA, the CDR3 is TGTGCCAGCACTTTCGACACCGGAGCTTTCTTT.

This rearrangement joins TRBV29-1 to TRBJ2-7, with D perhaps TRBD1 (5 bases). V shed 7 bases and J shed 0 bases, with 13 bases lying between them. Germline V gene lookup returns CDR1 SQVTM and CDR2 ANQGSEA. The CDR3 sequence is 13 residues long. CDR3 in DNA: TGCAGCGCCCGGACACCCCCCTCCTACGAGCAGTACTTC. This translates into CSARTPPSYEQYF.

This sequence joins TRBV29-1 and TRBJ2-1; 8 bases match TRBD2. V lost 7 bases to trimming and J lost 4 bases; unmatched junction nucleotides: 3. The CDR3 runs to 12 residues. The germline V gene has CDR1 SQVTM and CDR2 ANQGSEA. CDR3 in amino acids: CSGAGGYNEQFF. CDR3 nucleotide sequence: TGCAGCGGGGCGGGGGGATACAATGAGCAGTTCTTC.

As DNA, the CDR3 is TGTGCCAGCAGTGGAAGCGGGACGGATCACACCGGGGAGCTGTTTTTT. Residues: CASSGSGTDHTGELFF. The chain recombines TRBV6-1 with TRBJ2-2, with 7 bases matching TRBD2. The V and J ends lost 4 bases and 3 bases, in that order; junction bases with no gene match: 8. The CDR3 has 16 amino acids. Germline CDR1 is MNHNS and CDR2 is SASEGT.